Described below is a single TCR beta chain sequence and its context. This receptor's antigen is unknown. Base qualities are not recorded, but no much larger clone differs from it by a single base. This sample stems from a study of blood T cell repertoires in COVID-19 (dated by TCRdb to about 2020). Context from the whole study: Samples covering the acute and convalescent phases of COVID-19 were provided by collaborators in the United States, Italy and Spain. HLA class I and class II types, where available, came from metadata supplied by the sample provider rather than from assay-based typing. The samples were drawn from the first 160 participants of the ongoing ImmuneRACE study and from 1,254 subjects provided by 6 global collaborators. Sample metadata almost always included a de-identified subject ID, COVID-19 status, age in years and sex. The repertoires were released in a freely available public database intended as a resource for research on the immune response to SARS-CoV-2. The dataset comprised deeply sampled blood TCRbeta repertoires from subjects exposed to, actively infected with, or recovered from COVID-19. The material from the prospective study consisted of cDNA or gDNA derived from T cells, B-cell-depleted T cells, or PBMCs. Study-wide conclusions, independent of this receptor: The quantity of clinical and demographic metadata differed by source and by participant and was supplied without curation.

The CDR3 goes from the cysteine to the phenylalanine over 15 residues. Only the CDR3 region is kept as DNA, spanning 45 bases read in frame from base 1. CDR1 SQVTM and CDR2 ANQGSEA are derived from the germline V gene. V loses 3 bases, J loses 2 bases, and the germline ends lie 16 bases apart. Enrolling through a virtual design, the prospective study's participants ranged in age from roughly 18 to 90 years and lived across roughly 23 United States geographic areas. In the prospective study, participants were assigned to cohorts based on the clinical history participants reported in a screening survey and a study questionnaire. In the prospective study, whole blood, serum and a nasopharyngeal or oropharyngeal swab were collected from each participant by mobile phlebotomists. Participants in the prospective study had the option to provide additional blood draws and questionnaires over a 2-month period. Before DNA extraction, prospective study blood samples were shipped either frozen or at room temperature.

TCRbeta CDR3 regions were amplified from genomic DNA using the immunoSEQ Assay, a bias-controlled multiplex PCR. The authors processed their data as follows. Within the assay, amplification of reference gene primers was used to estimate how many nucleated cells each sample contained. Sequence reads were collapsed and filtered to measure the absolute abundance of every unique TCRbeta CDR3 rearrangement. For each sample, productive Simpson clonality was calculated as the square root of Simpson's diversity index over productive rearrangements. TCRdb stores this immuneACCESS table with in-frame sequences only. Part of the clones is absent; in the studies checked, under half of the shortfall reflects unresolved V genes, and no reason is known for the rest. The D gene and trimming were derived from the DNA, and the V and J assignments and clone size from that table. Present in this sample are hundreds of thousands of clones, about 86% of which were seen just once. The ten top clones hold approximately 14% of the sample.

The V and J genes are TRBV29-1 and TRBJ2-5; matching of 5 bases hints at TRBD2 as the D gene. The TCR comes from a woman in her 50s with acute COVID-19. The sample taken for sequencing was PBMCs or T cells enriched from blood (not recorded which). The CDR3 region has the sequence CSVDQRRHPQETQYF. The DNA sequence is as follows: TGCAGCGTTGATCAACGGAGGCATCCACAAGAGACCCAGTACTTC.